The rows below give T cell receptor beta chains drawn from one sample of a study of a mutant IDH1 vaccine in newly diagnosed glioma. The antigens for these receptors are not known. The protocol was immunoSEQ multiplex PCR, while the TCRdb copy is restricted to in-frame clones and leaves out a portion. Among around 41,000 clones listed, about 78% were seen once. The sequencing used PBMCs, collected from a glioma patient whose treatment included an IDH1 peptide vaccine. The receptors shown here come from a woman in her thirties or forties with glioma. Some clones in this sample may be carry-over from other donors' samples. The conserved cysteine and the conserved F or W are not part of the CDR3 here.

ASSREVGNQPQH,TRBJ1-5,12,TRBV7-2
ASSLILTGEGSPLH,TRBJ1-6,14,TRBV4-1
ATTTRDTDTQY,TRBJ2-3,11,TRBV11-1
ASSQVWTIY,TRBJ1-3,9,TRBV2
SVGGSTYNEQF,TRBJ2-1,11,TRBV29-1
ASSLTGPGDTEAF,TRBJ1-1,13,TRBV7-6
ASTQLPGPSIDYGYT,TRBJ1-2,15,TRBV2
ASSLTSSWHTQY,TRBJ2-3,12,TRBV5-6
ASSVGSNTEAF,TRBJ1-1,11,TRBV6-4
ASSPTGLRTEAF,TRBJ1-1,12,TRBV7-2
ASSQVVGVYEQC,TRBJ2-7,12,TRBV4-1
ASSLQGGDTQY,TRBJ2-3,11,TRBV5-1
ASSEARSAYEQY,TRBJ2-7,12,TRBV2
ASSLGGLASSYNEQF,TRBJ2-1,15,TRBV7-9
ASSARLAGTLPDTQY,TRBJ2-3,15,TRBV5-1
ASSSTGTQVGEQY,TRBJ2-7,13,TRBV28
ASRRESYNSPLH,TRBJ1-6,12,TRBV5-4
ASSLDRTYGYT,TRBJ1-2,11,TRBV5-1
ASSSASGEQY,TRBJ2-7,10,TRBV7-9
SVDGGDEEQF,TRBJ2-1,10,TRBV29-1
ASSSRTGTIY,TRBJ1-3,10,TRBV28
ASSPSGTDNSPLH,TRBJ1-6,13,TRBV7-9
ASSPRGGVSRETQY,TRBJ2-5,14,TRBV14
ASREKTLLTGELF,TRBJ2-2,13,TRBV28
ASSQVASGILQETQY,TRBJ2-5,15,TRBV4-1
ASSPQGYGGNYGYT,TRBJ1-2,14,TRBV27
ASSIKPRIRDSKNTEAF,TRBJ1-1,17,TRBV9
ASSRGQGWTEAF,TRBJ1-1,12,TRBV27
ASGRGSYEQY,TRBJ2-7,10,TRBV5-1
ATSRRGGELF,TRBJ2-2,10,TRBV15
ASSLEPHETQY,TRBJ2-5,11,TRBV13
ASSRGVPSTGELF,TRBJ2-2,13,TRBV6-5
AISDGRQRGYGYT,TRBJ1-2,13,TRBV10-3
SAREGSEAF,TRBJ1-1,9,TRBV20-1
ASSLQGSYGYT,TRBJ1-2,11,TRBV7-2
ASSLRDFLGYT,TRBJ1-2,11,TRBV13
ASSVSTGEQY,TRBJ2-7,10,TRBV5-1
ASSPRTGGPTDTQY,TRBJ2-3,14,TRBV19
ASSFQGPYGYT,TRBJ1-2,11,TRBV28
ASSLAGRVAGYT,TRBJ1-2,12,TRBV5-6
ASSAKTDLQSPLH,TRBJ1-6,13,TRBV18
ASSPGGTDTQY,TRBJ2-3,11,TRBV28
ASSPPTGELF,TRBJ2-2,10,TRBV5-1
AWSVRGNTEAF,TRBJ1-1,11,TRBV30
ASSYSIWGRGNEKLF,TRBJ1-4,15,TRBV5-1
ASSLATGTGGIYEQY,TRBJ2-7,15,TRBV5-1
ASSLEFQGDGELF,TRBJ2-2,13,TRBV7-8
SVMNRDVNGYT,TRBJ1-2,11,TRBV29-1
ASSLGGPSNEKLF,TRBJ1-4,13,TRBV7-8
ASSSTGADGYT,TRBJ1-2,11,TRBV5-4
ASRGGLNTGELF,TRBJ2-2,12,TRBV2
ASGLVQMGGGSGYT,TRBJ1-2,14,TRBV12-5
ASTTGQGITGELF,TRBJ2-2,13,TRBV5-1
ASSPRTGAGNTIY,TRBJ1-3,13,TRBV6-5
ASSVGGRRGNTIY,TRBJ1-3,13,TRBV9